The 8 T cell receptor beta chains in this list originate from one sample, sequenced in a study of OX40 agonist ivuxolimab in advanced cancers. Produced via immunoSEQ multiplex PCR; TCRdb's table is partial and in-frame only. The table records about 56,000 clones, approximately 82% of them present only once. This sample comprised CD4+ or CD8+ T cells sorted from blood, obtained in a trial of the OX40 agonist ivuxolimab. The receptors derive from an adult with an advanced solid tumor such as melanoma, head and neck, liver or kidney cancer.

The rearrangement uses TRBV10-1 and TRBJ1-3, with 9 nucleotides matching TRBD1. The CDR3 consists of 15 residues. Germline V gene sequence: CDR1 WNHNN, CDR2 SYGVQD (reference sequence). The V gene end was trimmed by 6 bases and the J gene end by 0 bases; junction bases not matched to a gene: 3. CDR3 nucleotide sequence: TGCGCCAGCAGCGGACAGGGGATCTCTGGAAACACCATATATTTT. As protein: CASSGQGISGNTIYF.

The V and J genes are TRBV4-1 and TRBJ1-6; no firm D call. The CDR3 consists of 13 residues. Germline V gene lookup returns CDR1 MGHRA and CDR2 YSYEKL. V gave up 1 base and J gave up 11 bases, with 9 bases separating them. CDR3 amino acids: CASSQVSRTPLHF. CDR3 sequence (DNA): TGCGCCAGCAGCCAAGTCAGTCGAACACCCCTCCACTTT.

The rearrangement links TRBV7-2 to TRBJ1-1; TRBD1 agrees at 7 bases. With V trimmed by 3 bases and J by 7 bases, 8 bases remained unmatched. This CDR3 comprises 14 residues. CDR1 and CDR2 from the germline V gene are SGHTA and FQGNSA. The CDR3 DNA reads as TGTGCCAGCAGCTTCGGGACAGCCCTGGGTGAAGCTTTCTTT. The encoded protein is CASSFGTALGEAFF.

This rearrangement joins TRBV5-1 to TRBJ2-3, with TRBD1 as a possible D gene (7 bases). The V and J ends lost 3 bases and 6 bases respectively, with 32 bases between them. Germline V gene lookup returns CDR1 SGHRS and CDR2 YFSETQ. The CDR3 runs 20 residues. CDR3 amino acids: CASSSGRGYGQDRAGDTQYF. Here the CDR3 DNA reads TGCGCCAGCAGCTCCGGGCGGGGATACGGACAAGACAGGGCAGGGGATACGCAGTATTTT.

V is TRBV7-9 and J is TRBJ1-5; the match to TRBD1 covers 10 bases. This CDR3 contains 16 residues. Germline V gene sequence: CDR1 SEHNR, CDR2 FQNEAQ (reference sequence). The V segment lost 5 bases and the J segment 1 base; nucleotides outside the gene matches: 5. DNA of the CDR3: TGTGCCAGCAGCGGGCCGGGACAGGGGAGCAATCAGCCCCAGCATTTT. Translating gives CASSGPGQGSNQPQHF.

This clone has more than one count but fewer than ten. The DNA for the CDR3 is TGTGCCAGCAGCTTATACGGCGAGGGGGGGGTGGCCGAGCAGTACTTC. It is translated as CASSLYGEGGVAEQYF. The chain carries TRBV13 and TRBJ2-7; TRBD2 is a possible D gene (7 bases). Trimming cost V 2 bases and J 6 bases, with 20 bases left between them. Germline CDR1 and CDR2: PRHDT and FYEKMQ (reference sequence). The length of the CDR3 is 16 residues.

This chain uses TRBV28 with TRBJ2-1; no reliable D call. Germline loops: CDR1 MDHEN, CDR2 SYDVKM. The CDR3 is made up of 17 amino acids. The germline V and J ends were trimmed by 2 bases and 5 bases, with 19 bases remaining between them. The chain's CDR3 is CASSLRLFGVTHNEQFF. For the CDR3, the DNA is TGTGCCAGCAGTTTAAGGTTATTCGGCGTAACACACAATGAGCAGTTCTTC.

The chain couples TRBV5-1 to TRBJ2-5; D unclear. Germline V gene sequence: CDR1 SGHRS, CDR2 YFSETQ. The CDR3 totals 14 residues. V lost 1 base to trimming and J lost 2 bases, with 9 bases between them. The CDR3 region has the DNA TGCGCCAGCAGCTTGCTCAAGACTCAAGAGACCCAGTACTTC. Translated, it gives CASSLLKTQETQYF.